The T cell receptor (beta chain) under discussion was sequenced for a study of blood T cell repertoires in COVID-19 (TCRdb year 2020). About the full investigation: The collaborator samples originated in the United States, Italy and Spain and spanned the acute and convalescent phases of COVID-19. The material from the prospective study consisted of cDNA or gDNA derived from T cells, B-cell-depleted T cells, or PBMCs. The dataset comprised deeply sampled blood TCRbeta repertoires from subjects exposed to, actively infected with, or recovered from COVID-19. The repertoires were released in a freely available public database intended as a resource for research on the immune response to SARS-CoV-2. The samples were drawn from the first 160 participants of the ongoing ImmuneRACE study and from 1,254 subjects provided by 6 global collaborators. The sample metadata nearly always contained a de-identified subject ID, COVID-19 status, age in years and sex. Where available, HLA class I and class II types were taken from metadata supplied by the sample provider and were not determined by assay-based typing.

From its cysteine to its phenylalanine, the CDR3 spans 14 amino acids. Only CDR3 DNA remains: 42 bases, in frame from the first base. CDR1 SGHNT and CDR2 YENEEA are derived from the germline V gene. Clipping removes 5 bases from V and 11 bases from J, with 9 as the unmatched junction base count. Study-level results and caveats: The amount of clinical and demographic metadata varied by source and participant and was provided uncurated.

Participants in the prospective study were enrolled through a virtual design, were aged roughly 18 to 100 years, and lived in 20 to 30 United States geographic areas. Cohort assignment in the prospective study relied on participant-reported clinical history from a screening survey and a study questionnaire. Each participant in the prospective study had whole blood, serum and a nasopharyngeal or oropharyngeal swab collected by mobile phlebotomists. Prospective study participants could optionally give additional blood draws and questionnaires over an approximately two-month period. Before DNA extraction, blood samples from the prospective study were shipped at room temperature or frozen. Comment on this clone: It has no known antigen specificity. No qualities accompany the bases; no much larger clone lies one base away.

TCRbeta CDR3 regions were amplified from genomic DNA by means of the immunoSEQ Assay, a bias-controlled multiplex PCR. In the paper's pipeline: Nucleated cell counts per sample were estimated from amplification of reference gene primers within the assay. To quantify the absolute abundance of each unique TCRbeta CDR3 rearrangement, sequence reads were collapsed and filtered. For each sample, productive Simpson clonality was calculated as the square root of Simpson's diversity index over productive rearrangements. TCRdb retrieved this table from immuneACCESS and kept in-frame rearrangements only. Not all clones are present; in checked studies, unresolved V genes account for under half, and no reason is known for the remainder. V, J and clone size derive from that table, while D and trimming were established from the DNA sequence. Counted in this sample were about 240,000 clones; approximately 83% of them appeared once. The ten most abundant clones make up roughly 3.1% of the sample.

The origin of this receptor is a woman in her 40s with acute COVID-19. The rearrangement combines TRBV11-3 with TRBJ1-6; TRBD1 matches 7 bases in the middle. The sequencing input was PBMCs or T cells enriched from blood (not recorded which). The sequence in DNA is TGTGCCAGCAGCCCGCGGGACAGTAAGGCACCCCTCCACTTT. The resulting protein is CASSPRDSKAPLHF.